This record concerns one T cell receptor beta chain sequence. The target antigen is unknown. Assay used: immunoSEQ multiplex PCR; TCRdb lists only in-frame clones, some missing. The sample has around 350,000 clones, roughly nine tenths seen once. The data were taken from a study of Ad26.COV2.S vaccination and SARS-CoV-2 variants. Study-level findings and limits: Vaccine recipients showed a spike-specific TCR breadth that was higher than in placebo recipients. Breadth of non-spike TCRs did not differ between vaccinees and placebo recipients. It was reported that spike-specific CD8+ and CD4+ T cell responses were substantially broad after vaccination.

Trimming removed 9 bases from V and 0 bases from J; junction bases left unmatched: 5. There are 13 residues in the CDR3. Germline V gene data show CDR1 as PRHDT and CDR2 as FYEKMQ (reference sequence). Sample: peripheral blood, taken after recovery from COVID-19. The TCR originated in a human donor who had recovered from COVID-19. The chain recombines TRBV13 with TRBJ2-7; 7 nucleotides align to TRBD1. The CDR3 nucleotides read TGTGCCAGTGAACAGGGGTCCTCCTACGAGCAGTACTTC. This encodes CASEQGSSYEQYF.